This T cell receptor beta chain stems from a study of CD4 T cells in relation to SARS-CoV-2 and coronaviruses. Study findings and constraints: Approximately 65% of donors had memory CD4+ clonotypes crossrecognizing SARS-CoV-2 and common cold coronavirus spike.

Sorted naive or memory CD4+ cells met CEF peptides for 9 to 11 days. Deletions cut 2 bases from V and 1 base from J, with 11 bases between. There are 15 residues in the CDR3. Germline V gene sequence: CDR1 LGHDT, CDR2 YNNKEL (reference sequence). Data came from immunoSEQ multiplex PCR; TCRdb stores just in-frame clones and leaves some out. The data show some 45,000 clones, roughly four fifths seen once. About this clone: Antigen specificity is unknown.

Specimen: naive CD4+ T cells from PBMCs, cultured in vitro. Specified subset: naive CD4+ T cells isolated by negative enrichment. The chain employs TRBV3-1 (or the pseudogene TRBV3-2) and TRBJ1-2; D is perhaps TRBD1 (5 bases). The receptor was derived from an adult with COVID-19. The CDR3 sequence is CASSQSAGINYGYTF. The DNA for the CDR3 is TGTGCCAGCAGCCAATCGGCAGGGATTAACTATGGCTACACCTTC.